Each of the 21 T cell receptor beta chains below was sequenced from the same sample in a study of shared clonotypes between healthy human individuals. In the naive CD8 group, cells lacked CD45RO and were positively selected for CCR7, so terminally differentiated effector memory CD45RA+ cells were left out. Sequencing used immunoSEQ multiplex PCR; TCRdb keeps in-frame clones, though not all of them. The sample yields about 2 million clones, approximately 95% seen once. What was sequenced was naive CD8+ T cells sorted from blood. These receptors all stem from a man aged 18 to 30 in good health.

The chain joins TRBV13 to TRBJ1-4; a weak D match, TRBD1 (5 bases). Germline assignment: CDR1 PRHDT and CDR2 FYEKMQ (reference sequence). The V end lost 1 base, the J end lost 6 bases, and 12 bases lay between the germline ends. CDR3 length: 15 residues. CDR3 amino acids: CASSLVPGGDEKLFF. The CDR3 DNA sequence: TGTGCCAGCAGCTTAGTCCCTGGGGGGGATGAAAAACTGTTTTTT.

The chain couples TRBV19 to TRBJ1-5; D not certain. Between the trimmed V and J ends, which lost 3 bases and 0 bases, there was a span of 9 bases. Germline CDR1 is LNHDA and CDR2 is SQIVND (reference sequence). This CDR3 has 15 amino acids. The CDR3 region is CASSMVGYSNQPQHF. CDR3 nucleotide sequence: TGTGCCAGTAGTATGGTTGGATATAGCAATCAGCCCCAGCATTTT.

Comment on this clone: Other DNA sequences of this sample code for an identical CDR3. V usage is TRBV27 and J usage is TRBJ2-2; no firm D call. The germline CDR1 and CDR2 sequences are MNHEY and SMNVEV (reference sequence). Between the trimmed V and J ends, which lost 3 bases and 4 bases, there was a span of 6 bases. This CDR3 region has 13 residues. CDR3 nucleotides: TGTGCCAGCAGTTTCGGAGTCACCGGGGAGCTGTTTTTT. Its translation is CASSFGVTGELFF.

V usage is TRBV29-1 and J usage is TRBJ2-3; 9 nucleotides line up with TRBD2. The CDR3 extends over 17 amino acids. V was clipped by 4 bases and J by 0 bases; unmatched bases: 11. Looked up from germline, CDR1 is SQVTM and CDR2 is ANQGSEA. The CDR3 sequence: CSVAGQTSGTSTDTQYF. The CDR3 DNA follows: TGCAGCGTTGCCGGACAGACTAGCGGAACTAGCACAGATACGCAGTATTTT.

The J gene is TRBJ2-1, the V gene TRBV10-1, with 9 bases matching TRBD2. Germline assignment: CDR1 WNHNN and CDR2 SYGVQD (reference sequence). This CDR3 is built from 14 residues. Trimming took 0 bases from V and 8 from J; bases not matched to a gene: 2. CDR3 sequence reads: CASSESIAGDEQFF. DNA for the CDR3: TGCGCCAGCAGTGAGTCTATAGCGGGAGATGAGCAGTTCTTC.

This chain links TRBV14 with TRBJ1-2; D is ambiguous. Germline V lookup: CDR1 SGHDN, CDR2 FVKESK. CDR3 size: 8 residues. The ends were cut back, 6 bases at V and 10 bases at J, with 3 bases in the middle. As DNA, the CDR3 is TGTGCCAGCAGAGACTACACCTTC. Translating gives CASRDYTF.

The CDR3 sequence: CASSLAESGRGDEQFF. The CDR3 nucleotides read TGTGCCAGCAGCTTAGCCGAGAGCGGGAGAGGGGATGAGCAGTTCTTC. This sequence joins TRBV11-2 and TRBJ2-1; TRBD2 matches at 8 bases. With V trimmed by 1 base and J by 8 bases, 10 bases remained unmatched. CDR3 length equals 16 residues. CDR1 is SGHAT, CDR2 FQNNGV, per germline. Full variable domain (remainder filled in from reference TRBV11-2 and TRBJ2-1): EAGVAQSPRYKIIEKRQSVAFWCNPISGHATLYWYQQILGQGPKLLIQFQNNGVVDDSQLPKDRFSAERLKGVDSTLKIQPAKLEDSAVYLCASSLAESGRGDEQFFGPGTRLTVL.

V usage is TRBV6-1 and J usage is TRBJ2-1, with a tentative D call TRBD2 (5 bases). The CDR3 runs to 15 residues. The V gene lost 5 bases and the J gene lost 0 bases, with 11 bases spanning the gap. Per the germline V gene, CDR1 is MNHNS and CDR2 is SASEGT. The CDR3 protein is CASSSFTSSYNEQFF. The CDR3 DNA reads as TGTGCCAGCAGTTCCTTCACTAGCTCCTACAATGAGCAGTTCTTC.

This sequence joins TRBV7-9 and TRBJ2-3; D is tentatively TRBD1 or TRBD2 (5 bases each). V was cut by 5 bases and J by 5 bases, with 17 bases left in between. Germline V CDR1 and CDR2: SEHNR, FQNEAQ (reference sequence). The CDR3 totals 15 residues. The CDR3 sequence: CASSRPGPTLDTQYF. Here the CDR3 DNA reads TGTGCCAGCAGCCGACCGGGACCCACTTTAGATACGCAGTATTTT.

A remark on this clone: Because the CDR3's place on the DNA is in doubt, the DNA is left out and the CDR3 is given as listed by TCRdb. J is TRBJ1-1 and V is TRBV28. Germline V gene lookup returns CDR1 MDHEN and CDR2 SYDVKM. The CDR3 has 15 residues if both end residues are counted. The CDR3 region is CASSSSVGWNTEAFF.

The genes are TRBV7-9 and TRBJ2-7; weak D call: TRBD2 (5 bases). The germline V gene encodes CDR1 SEHNR and CDR2 FQNEAQ (reference sequence). The ends were cut back, 7 bases at V and 2 bases at J, with 18 bases in the middle. The CDR3 has 15 amino acids. This CDR3 is CASTPSGSTAYEQYF. The CDR3 DNA sequence: TGTGCCAGCACCCCATCGGGGAGTACAGCCTACGAGCAGTACTTC.

V and J are TRBV4-3 and TRBJ2-3; unclear D gene. V was cut by 0 bases and J by 2 bases, with 12 bases left in between. The CDR3 is 16 amino acids. Germline V gene lookup returns CDR1 LGHNA and CDR2 YSLEER. CDR3 DNA: TGCGCCAGCAGCCAAGAGCCTGGGCGGTTCACAGATACGCAGTATTTT. Its protein is CASSQEPGRFTDTQYF.

This chain uses TRBV7-6 with TRBJ2-1; no reliable D call. The CDR3 loop spans 16 amino acids. From germline, CDR1 is SGHVS and CDR2 FNYEAQ. V lost 5 bases to trimming and J lost 5 bases, with 19 bases between them. For the CDR3, the DNA is TGTGCCAGCAGCCAGACCCCGGGTCAAAGCCACAATGAGCAGTTCTTC. Amino acid sequence: CASSQTPGQSHNEQFF.

This chain joins TRBV11-3 and TRBJ2-1; D remains unclear. The CDR3 spans 13 residues. V was trimmed by 8 bases and J by 9 bases, leaving 17 bases between them. Germline V gives CDR1 SGHNT, CDR2 YENEEA. The CDR3 DNA follows: TGTGCCAGCGGCCCTGATCCAGGCGGTGAGCAGTTCTTC. It specifies CASGPDPGGEQFF.

Concerning this clone itself: The junction and the germline gene differ at one end; a read error may be behind it. The chain joins TRBV7-7 to TRBJ2-7; D is perhaps TRBD1 or TRBD2 (5 bases each). CDR1 is SSHAT, CDR2 FNYEAQ, per germline (reference sequence). This CDR3 is built from 15 residues. The CDR3 loop is CASSPRGLGNYEQYF. The CDR3, as DNA: TGTGCTAGCAGCCCGAGGGGCCTAGGGAACTACGAGCAGTACTTC.

The gene calls are TRBV5-1 and TRBJ2-2; TRBD2 aligns across 12 bases. Germline lookup yields CDR1 SGHRS and CDR2 YFSETQ. The CDR3 sequence is 18 residues long. Germline trimming cut 1 base from V and 4 bases from J; bases unmatched to any gene: 8. In nucleotides, the CDR3 is TGCGCCAGCAGCTTGCGGCTAGCGGGAGGGCCAGGCACCGGGGAGCTGTTTTTT. Amino acid sequence: CASSLRLAGGPGTGELFF. The variable domain in full, with the rest retrieved from reference TRBV5-1 and TRBJ2-2, is KAGVTQTPRYLIKTRGQQVTLSCSPISGHRSVSWYQQTPGQGLQFLFEYFSETQRNKGNFPGRFSGRQFSNSRSEMNVSTLELGDSALYLCASSLRLAGGPGTGELFFGEGSRLTVL.

This chain links TRBV10-1 with TRBJ2-1; 8 bases are a match to TRBD2. Germline V gene sequence: CDR1 WNHNN, CDR2 SYGVQD (reference sequence). The CDR3 loop spans 14 amino acids. J gave up 10 bases and V 2 bases, and 7 bases lay outside the gene matches. For the CDR3, the DNA is TGCGCCAGCAGTGAGGGGGGACTAGACGGGGAGCAGTTCTTC. Translation: CASSEGGLDGEQFF.

The chain links TRBV5-1 to TRBJ1-1; D perhaps matches TRBD1 (6 bases). The CDR3 spans 14 residues. V lost 3 bases and J 4 bases, leaving 13 bases between the germline ends. The germline CDR1 and CDR2 sequences are SGHRS and YFSETQ. CDR3: CASSYSTGITEAFF. The CDR3 DNA follows: TGCGCCAGCAGCTACTCAACAGGGATCACTGAAGCTTTCTTT.

This chain links TRBV7-3 with TRBJ2-1; D assignment may be TRBD1 or TRBD2 (5 bases each). Germline lookup yields CDR1 SGHTA and CDR2 FQGTGA. V lost 5 bases, J lost 4 bases, and 9 bases lay in between. This CDR3 is built from 13 residues. CDR3 sequence: CASSEGPYNEQFF. DNA of the CDR3: TGTGCCAGCAGCGAGGGGCCATACAATGAGCAGTTCTTC. The whole variable domain, filled in from reference TRBV7-3 and TRBJ2-1, reads GAGVSQTPSNKVTEKGKYVELRCDPISGHTALYWYRQSLGQGPEFLIYFQGTGAADDSGLPNDRFFAVRPEGSVSTLKIQRTERGDSAVYLCASSEGPYNEQFFGPGTRLTVL.

This chain connects TRBV27 to TRBJ2-7, with TRBD2 identical over 10 bases. The V gene's germline CDR1 is MNHEY and CDR2 SMNVEV (reference sequence). The V segment lost 5 bases and the J segment 0 bases; nucleotides outside the gene matches: 10. The CDR3 covers 17 residues. The CDR3 DNA reads as TGTGCCAGCAGTAAACTCCTTACTAGCGGGATCTCCTACGAGCAGTACTTC. It translates to CASSKLLTSGISYEQYF.

The chain combines TRBV30 with TRBJ1-2, with unresolved D. V lost 3 bases to trimming and J lost 2 bases, with 16 bases between them. CDR1 and CDR2 (germline): GTSNPN, SVGIG (reference sequence). The CDR3 runs 15 residues. CDR3 loop: CAWRGEGIRNYGYTF. CDR3 sequence (DNA): TGTGCCTGGAGGGGAGAAGGGATTCGGAACTATGGCTACACCTTC. Combining the CDR3 with reference TRBV30 and TRBJ1-2 gives the whole variable domain SQTIHQWPATLVQPVGSPLSLECTVEGTSNPNLYWYRQAAGRGLQLLFYSVGIGQISSEVPQNLSASRPQDRQFILSSKKLLLSDSGFYLCAWRGEGIRNYGYTFGSGTRLTVV.